Each of the 8 T cell receptor beta chains below was sequenced from the same sample in a study of T cells in Graves' hyperthyroidism and ophthalmopathy. Researchers amplified the TCR beta CDR3 regions from RNA transcripts. A set of HTBI primers served as the primers for a first-round RT-PCR of the TCR CDR3. TCRdb re-derived calls from the multiplex PCR reads in MiXCR, one entry per CDR3 protein. The sample lists approximately 740,000 distinct CDR3 sequences, 14% occurring once. Material: blood. The receptors here all came from a woman between 18 and 29 years old with Graves' hyperthyroidism.

This clonotype turned up a few times. This chain links TRBV7-2 with TRBJ2-5; a weak D match, TRBD2 (5 bases). The CDR3 contains 14 residues. Trimming took off 6 bases at V and 5 bases at J, with 16 bases between the two ends. Looked up from germline, CDR1 is SGHTA and CDR2 is FQGNSA. In DNA form, the CDR3 reads TGTGCCAGCAGTCCCGAGGGCCATCTGGAGACCCAGTACTTC. Amino acid sequence: CASSPEGHLETQYF.

Ten or more counts support this clonotype. The chain uses TRBV12-3 or TRBV12-4 and TRBJ1-3; D might be TRBD1 (5 bases). V lost 3 bases, J lost 4 bases, and 10 bases lay in between. CDR3 size: 14 residues. The CDR3 bases are TGTGCCAGCAGTTTCTCAGGGCCAGGAAACACCATATATTTT. Its protein is CASSFSGPGNTIYF.

In the case of this clonotype: At one end, the junction sequence differs from germline, possibly due to a read error. The J gene is TRBJ2-3, the V gene TRBV7-9, with D perhaps TRBD2 (6 bases). This CDR3 is built from 15 residues. Germline values: CDR1 SEHNR, CDR2 FQNEAQ (reference sequence). CDR3 region: CASSLVGEVPDTQCF. In nucleotides, the CDR3 is TGTGCCAGCAGCTTAGTAGGGGAGGTTCCAGATACGCAGTGTTTT.

The sample holds many counts of this clonotype. The chain has TRBV12-5 and TRBJ1-2; D unresolved. Trimming removed 6 bases from V and 4 bases from J, with 9 bases in between. The CDR3 sequence is 12 residues long. Germline CDR1 reads LGHNT; CDR2 reads FRNRAP. This chain's CDR3 is CASGLSGYGYTF. As DNA, the CDR3 is TGTGCTAGTGGACTGTCGGGCTATGGCTACACCTTC.

J is TRBJ2-5 and V is TRBV11-2, with 8 bases matching TRBD2. The DNA end is a closer match to TRBJ2-1, so the J assignment may be wrong. The CDR3 covers 14 residues. Germline V gives CDR1 SGHAT, CDR2 FQNNGV. The CDR3 DNA is TGTGCCAGCAGCCTAACTAGCGGACAAGAGACCCAGTTCTTC. It translates to CASSLTSGQETQFF.

This clonotype came up a few times. This chain connects TRBV4-2 to TRBJ1-4; 7 nucleotides line up with TRBD1. Germline V gene lookup returns CDR1 LGHNA and CDR2 YNFKEQ. Losses at the gene ends were 2 bases for V and 4 bases for J; bases not matched to a gene: 7. This CDR3 is 16 amino acids long. In DNA form, the CDR3 reads TGTGCCAGCAGCCAACGAGCTGACAGGGTTAATGAAAAACTGTTTTTT. The encoded protein is CASSQRADRVNEKLFF.

This CDR3 reads CATSRGGLNYGYTF. The DNA for the CDR3 is TGTGCCACCAGCAGAGGAGGCCTGAACTATGGCTACACCTTC. This chain joins TRBV15 and TRBJ1-2; D is undetermined. Germline V lookup: CDR1 LNHNV, CDR2 YYDKDF (reference sequence). The length of the CDR3 is 14 residues. Trimming stripped 1 base from V and 2 bases from J, with 8 bases between.

The V call is TRBV20-1, the J call TRBJ1-3; D perhaps matches TRBD1 (6 bases). CDR1 is DFQATT, CDR2 SNEGSKA, per germline (reference sequence). V lost 1 base, J lost 2 bases, and 15 bases lay in between. The CDR3 has 16 amino acids. DNA for the CDR3: TGCAGTGCTAGAGTCCCATCCAGGGGAACTGGAAACACCATATATTTT. Protein: CSARVPSRGTGNTIYF.